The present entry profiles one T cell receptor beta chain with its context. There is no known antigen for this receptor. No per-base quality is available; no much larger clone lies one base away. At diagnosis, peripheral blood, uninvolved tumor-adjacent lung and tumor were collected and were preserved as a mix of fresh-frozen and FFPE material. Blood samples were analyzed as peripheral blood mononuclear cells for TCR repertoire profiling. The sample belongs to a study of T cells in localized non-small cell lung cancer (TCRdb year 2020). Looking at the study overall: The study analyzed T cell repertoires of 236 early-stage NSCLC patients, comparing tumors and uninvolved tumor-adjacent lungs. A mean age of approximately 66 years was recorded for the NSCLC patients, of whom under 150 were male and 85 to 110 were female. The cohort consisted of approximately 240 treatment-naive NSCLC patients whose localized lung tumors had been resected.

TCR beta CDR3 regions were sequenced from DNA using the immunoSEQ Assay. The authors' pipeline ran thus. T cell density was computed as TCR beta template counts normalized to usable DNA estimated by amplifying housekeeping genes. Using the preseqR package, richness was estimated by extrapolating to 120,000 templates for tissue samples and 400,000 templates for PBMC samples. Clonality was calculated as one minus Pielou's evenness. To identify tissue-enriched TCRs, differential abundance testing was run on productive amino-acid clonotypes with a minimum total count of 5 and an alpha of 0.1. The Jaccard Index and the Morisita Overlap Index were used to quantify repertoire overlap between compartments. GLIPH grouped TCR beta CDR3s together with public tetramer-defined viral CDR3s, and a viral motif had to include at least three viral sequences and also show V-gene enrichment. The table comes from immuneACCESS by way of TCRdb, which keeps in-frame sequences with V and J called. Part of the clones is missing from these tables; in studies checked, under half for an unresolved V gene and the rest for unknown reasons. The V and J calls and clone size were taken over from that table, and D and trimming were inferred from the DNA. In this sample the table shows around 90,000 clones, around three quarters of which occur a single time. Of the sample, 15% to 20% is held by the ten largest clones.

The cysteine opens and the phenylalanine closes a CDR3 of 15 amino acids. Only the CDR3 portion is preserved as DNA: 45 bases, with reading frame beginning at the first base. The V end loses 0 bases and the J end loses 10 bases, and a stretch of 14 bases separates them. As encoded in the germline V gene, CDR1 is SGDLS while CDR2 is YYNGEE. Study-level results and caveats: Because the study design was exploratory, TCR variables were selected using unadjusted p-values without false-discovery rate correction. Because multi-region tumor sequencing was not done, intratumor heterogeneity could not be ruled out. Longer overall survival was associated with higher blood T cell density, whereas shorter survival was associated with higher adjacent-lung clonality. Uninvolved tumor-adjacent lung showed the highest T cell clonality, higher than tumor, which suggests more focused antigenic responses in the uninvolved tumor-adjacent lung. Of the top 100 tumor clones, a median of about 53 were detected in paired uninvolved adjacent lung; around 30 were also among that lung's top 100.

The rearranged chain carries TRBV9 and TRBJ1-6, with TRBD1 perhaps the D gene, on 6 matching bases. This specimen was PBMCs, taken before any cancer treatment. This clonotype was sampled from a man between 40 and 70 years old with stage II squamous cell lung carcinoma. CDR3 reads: CASSVGMTGQSPLHF. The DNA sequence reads TGTGCCAGCAGCGTAGGCATGACAGGTCAATCACCCCTCCACTTT. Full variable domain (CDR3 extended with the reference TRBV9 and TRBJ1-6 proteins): DSGVTQTPKHLITATGQRVTLRCSPRSGDLSVYWYQQSLDQGLQFLIQYYNGEERAKGNILERFSAQQFPDLHSELNLSSLELGDSALYFCASSVGMTGQSPLHFGNGTRLTVT.